This entry describes one TCR beta chain. Antigen specificity is unknown. Some clones are missing from TCRdb's copy, which holds only in-frame ones; the method was immunoSEQ multiplex PCR. The profile shows about 73,000 clones, around 90% of them singletons. From germline, CDR1 is SGHTA and CDR2 FQGTGA. The CDR3 has 17 residues. V lost 5 bases to trimming and J lost 9 bases; unmatched junction nucleotides: 17. The sample is drawn from a study of OX40 agonist ivuxolimab in advanced cancers. Overall study context: Hepatocellular carcinoma, melanoma, renal cell or head and neck cancer affected the dose-escalation patients. The study reported partial responses in three patients: one hepatocellular carcinoma, two cutaneous melanoma. Notes on the study in general: On average, CD8+ T cells had more expanded clones than CD4+. There were also nonresponders showing low normalized T-cell clonal expansion.

The sequence was obtained from an adult with an advanced solid tumor such as melanoma, head and neck, liver or kidney cancer. The gene calls are TRBV7-3 and TRBJ2-1, with 9 bases that match TRBD1. The specimen was CD4+ or CD8+ T cells sorted from blood, collected in a trial of the OX40 agonist ivuxolimab. CDR3 in amino acids: CASSLFQPGQGKGEQFF. The CDR3 coding sequence is TGTGCCAGCAGCCTATTCCAACCGGGACAGGGAAAAGGTGAGCAGTTCTTC.